The sequence of this T cell receptor beta chain was determined in a study of T cells in Graves' hyperthyroidism and ophthalmopathy. Study outcomes and limitations: A model using 13 V-J features told ophthalmopathy apart from stable hyperthyroidism. Most thyroid-expanded clonotypes above 0.001 were also found in blood.

No ophthalmopathy progression within 18 months constituted stable Graves' hyperthyroidism. Exclusion of patients followed from uncontrolled infection, other autoimmune disease, pregnancy or lactation. This clonotype was seen many times. Its specificity is not known. The CDR3 loop spans 16 amino acids. V was clipped by 5 bases and J by 0 bases; unmatched bases: 8. Amplified regions were TCR beta CDR3 sequences from RNA transcripts. Carried out on the TCR CDR3, a first-round RT-PCR used the HTBI primer set. TCRdb reprocessed the multiplex PCR reads with MiXCR, giving one entry per CDR3 protein. Of some 550,000 distinct CDR3 sequences listed, 20% were seen once; the top ten hold around 27%.

The source of this sequence is a young man with Graves' hyperthyroidism. The source material was blood. This chain uses TRBV12-3 or TRBV12-4 with TRBJ2-7, with 9 bases identical to TRBD2. CDR3 protein: CASSPQRGASSYEQYF. DNA of the CDR3: TGTGCCAGCAGTCCCCAGCGGGGGGCGAGCTCCTACGAGCAGTACTTC.